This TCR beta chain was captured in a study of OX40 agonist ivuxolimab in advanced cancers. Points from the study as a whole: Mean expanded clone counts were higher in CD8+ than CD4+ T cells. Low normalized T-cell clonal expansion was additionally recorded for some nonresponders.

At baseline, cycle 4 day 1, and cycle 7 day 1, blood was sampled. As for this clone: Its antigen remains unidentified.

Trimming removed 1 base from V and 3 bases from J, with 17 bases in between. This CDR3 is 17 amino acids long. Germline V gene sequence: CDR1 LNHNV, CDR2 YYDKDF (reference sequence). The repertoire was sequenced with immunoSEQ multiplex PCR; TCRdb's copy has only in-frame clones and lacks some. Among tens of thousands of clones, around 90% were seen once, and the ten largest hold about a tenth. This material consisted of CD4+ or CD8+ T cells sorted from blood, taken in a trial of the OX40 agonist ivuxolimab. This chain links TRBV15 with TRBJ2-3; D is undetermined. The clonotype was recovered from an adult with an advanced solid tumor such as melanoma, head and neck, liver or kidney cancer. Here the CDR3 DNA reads TGTGCCACCAGCAGAGGTTTCGGGCCCGGCGTGACAGATACGCAGTATTTT. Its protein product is CATSRGFGPGVTDTQYF.